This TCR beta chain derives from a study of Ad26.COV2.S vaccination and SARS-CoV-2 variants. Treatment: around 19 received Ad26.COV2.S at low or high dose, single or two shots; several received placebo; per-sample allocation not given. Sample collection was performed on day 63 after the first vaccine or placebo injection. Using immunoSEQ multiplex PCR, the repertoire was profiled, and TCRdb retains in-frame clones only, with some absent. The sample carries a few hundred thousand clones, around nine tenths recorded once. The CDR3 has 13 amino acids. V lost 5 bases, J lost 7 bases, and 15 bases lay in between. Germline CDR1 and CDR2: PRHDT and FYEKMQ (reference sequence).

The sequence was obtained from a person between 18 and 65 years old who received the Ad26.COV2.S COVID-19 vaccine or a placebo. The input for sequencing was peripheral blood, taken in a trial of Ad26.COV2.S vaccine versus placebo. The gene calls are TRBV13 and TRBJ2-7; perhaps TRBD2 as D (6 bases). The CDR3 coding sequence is TGTGCCAGCAGCATGGGACTCTCTCGGGAGCAGTACTTC. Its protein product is CASSMGLSREQYF.